This T cell receptor beta chain was found in a study of spatial heterogeneity in lung cancer. Described time point: sample taken at primary tumor resection. TCRs were sequenced from unsorted whole RNA of tumor, nontumor lung or PBMC. CDR1 and CDR2 (germline): SGHDT, YYEEEE. V lost 2 bases, J lost 4 bases, and 7 bases lay in between. The CDR3 is 12 residues long. The library protocol tagged each TCR cDNA with a unique molecular identifier. In TCRdb, the 5' RACE reads were re-called with MiXCR into one record per CDR3 protein. The sample lists roughly 18,000 distinct CDR3 sequences, about 19% occurring once. This clonotype was recorded at least ten times.

This chain links TRBV5-6 with TRBJ2-7; D might be TRBD1 (5 bases). The sequences come from PBMCs, collected at surgery. This sequence originates from a male donor with early-stage non-small cell lung cancer. CDR3 nucleotide sequence: TGTGCCAGCAGCTTTAGGGGTTACGAGCAGTACTTC. This gives the protein CASSFRGYEQYF.